Here is one T cell receptor (beta chain) with its context. What it binds is unknown. PCR primers comprised 60 Vbeta and 13 Jbeta primers. Only in-frame clones appear in the TCRdb table, and some are missing; sequencing was by immunoSEQ multiplex PCR. The sample has approximately 190,000 clones, around four fifths seen once. This CDR3 region has 15 residues. CDR1 is SGHAT and CDR2 is FQNNGV in the germline V gene. V was pared by 6 bases and J by 6 bases, with 11 bases of the junction left unmatched. These data come from a study of cytomegalovirus exposure and HLA in healthy donors. Study-level information: Approximately 180 million T cells yielded approximately 100 million unique TCR beta sequences, as an earlier analysis found.

The study, taken as a whole, reports: The authors later found most CMV-associated TCR beta chains appeared HLA-restricted. About 87% or about 30% of the time was how often most TCR beta V segments were productive, according to an earlier analysis.

This TCR was recovered from a woman aged 50 to 65 in good health and CMV-seropositive. This chain connects TRBV11-2 to TRBJ1-5; 7 bases align to TRBD1. Sequencing input: PBMCs. The CDR3 coding sequence is TGTGCCAGCAGACTTGAGGGGGCGCAGGGTCAGCCCCAGCATTTT. This codes for CASRLEGAQGQPQHF.